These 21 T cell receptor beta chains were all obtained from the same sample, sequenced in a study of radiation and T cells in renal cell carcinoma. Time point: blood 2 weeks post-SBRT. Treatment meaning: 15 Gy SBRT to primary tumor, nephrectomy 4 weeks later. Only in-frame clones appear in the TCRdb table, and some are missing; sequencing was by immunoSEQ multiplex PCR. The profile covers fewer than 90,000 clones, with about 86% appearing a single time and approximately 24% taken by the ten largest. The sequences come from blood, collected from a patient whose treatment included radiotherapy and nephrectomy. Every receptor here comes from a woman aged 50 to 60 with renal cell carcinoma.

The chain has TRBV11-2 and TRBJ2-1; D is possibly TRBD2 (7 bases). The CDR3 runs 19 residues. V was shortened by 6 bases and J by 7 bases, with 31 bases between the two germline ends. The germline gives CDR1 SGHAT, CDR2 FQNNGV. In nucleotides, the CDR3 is TGTGCCAGCAGGGATAACACAGGGTTCATGGGGGAGGGCTATAATGAGCAGTTCTTC. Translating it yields CASRDNTGFMGEGYNEQFF.

CDR3 in DNA: TGCGCCAGCAGCTTTGGGGGGACAGTAAATATGAACACTGAAGCTTTCTTT. This encodes CASSFGGTVNMNTEAFF. The V and J genes are TRBV5-1 and TRBJ1-1, with 7 bases identical to TRBD1. This CDR3 has 17 residues. Germline V lookup: CDR1 SGHRS, CDR2 YFSETQ. The V and J ends lost 2 bases and 0 bases, in that order; junction bases with no gene match: 10.

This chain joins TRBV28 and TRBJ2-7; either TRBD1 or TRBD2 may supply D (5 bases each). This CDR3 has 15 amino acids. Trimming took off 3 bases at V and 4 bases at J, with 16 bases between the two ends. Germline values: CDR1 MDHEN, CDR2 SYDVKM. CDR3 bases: TGTGCCAGCAGTTTTAGCGAGGGGATGAATTACGAGCAGTACTTC. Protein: CASSFSEGMNYEQYF.

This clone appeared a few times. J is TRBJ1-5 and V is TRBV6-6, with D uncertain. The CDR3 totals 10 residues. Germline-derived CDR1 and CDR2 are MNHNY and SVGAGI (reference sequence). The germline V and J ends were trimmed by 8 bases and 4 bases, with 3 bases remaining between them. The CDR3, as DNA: TGTGCCAGCGGGAATCAGCCCCAGCATTTT. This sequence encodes CASGNQPQHF.

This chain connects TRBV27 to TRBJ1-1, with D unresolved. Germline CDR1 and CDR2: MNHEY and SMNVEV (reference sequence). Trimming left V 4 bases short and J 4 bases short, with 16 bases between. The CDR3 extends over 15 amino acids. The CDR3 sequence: CASSSVIAWGTEAFF. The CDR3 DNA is TGTGCCAGCAGTTCGGTGATTGCCTGGGGCACTGAAGCTTTCTTT.

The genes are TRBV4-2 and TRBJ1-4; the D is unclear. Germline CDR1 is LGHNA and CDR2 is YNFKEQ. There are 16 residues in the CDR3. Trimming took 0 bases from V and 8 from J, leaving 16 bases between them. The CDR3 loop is CASSQDAGPLGEKLFF. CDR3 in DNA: TGTGCCAGCAGCCAAGATGCAGGACCACTAGGGGAAAAACTGTTTTTT.

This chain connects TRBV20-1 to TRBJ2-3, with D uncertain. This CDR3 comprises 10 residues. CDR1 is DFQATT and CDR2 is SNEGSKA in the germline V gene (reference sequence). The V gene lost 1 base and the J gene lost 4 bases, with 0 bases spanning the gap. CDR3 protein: CSARADTQYF. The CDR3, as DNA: TGCAGTGCTAGAGCAGATACGCAGTATTTT.

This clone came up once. CDR3 DNA sequence: TGTGCCAGCAGACCTAGCCAGCGAACCCTCTACGAGCAGTACTTC. Residues: CASRPSQRTLYEQYF. The chain has TRBV11-2 and TRBJ2-7, with D possibly matching TRBD2 (5 bases). The CDR3 loop spans 15 amino acids. The V end lost 6 bases, the J end lost 3 bases, and 18 bases lay between the germline ends. Germline V gene lookup returns CDR1 SGHAT and CDR2 FQNNGV. Combining the CDR3 with reference TRBV11-2 and TRBJ2-7 gives the whole variable domain EAGVAQSPRYKIIEKRQSVAFWCNPISGHATLYWYQQILGQGPKLLIQFQNNGVVDDSQLPKDRFSAERLKGVDSTLKIQPAKLEDSAVYLCASRPSQRTLYEQYFGPGTRLTVT.

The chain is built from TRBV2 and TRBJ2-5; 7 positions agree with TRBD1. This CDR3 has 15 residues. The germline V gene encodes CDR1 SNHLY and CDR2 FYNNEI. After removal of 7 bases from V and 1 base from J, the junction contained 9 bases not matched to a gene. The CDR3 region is CASTKEGTAQETQYF. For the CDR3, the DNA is TGTGCCAGCACCAAAGAGGGGACAGCCCAAGAGACCCAGTACTTC.

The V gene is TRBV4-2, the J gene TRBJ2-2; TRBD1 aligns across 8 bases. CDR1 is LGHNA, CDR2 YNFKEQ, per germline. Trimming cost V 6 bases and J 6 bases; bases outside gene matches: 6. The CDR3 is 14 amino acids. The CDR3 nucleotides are TGTGCCAGCAGTCCGTCGACAGGGGCCGGGGAGCTGTTTTTT. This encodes CASSPSTGAGELFF.

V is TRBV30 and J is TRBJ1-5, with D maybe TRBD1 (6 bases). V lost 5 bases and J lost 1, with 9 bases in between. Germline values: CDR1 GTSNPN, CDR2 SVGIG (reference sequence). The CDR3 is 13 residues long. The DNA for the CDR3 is TGTGCCTGGGATGACAGGAGCAATCAGCCCCAGCATTTT. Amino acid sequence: CAWDDRSNQPQHF.

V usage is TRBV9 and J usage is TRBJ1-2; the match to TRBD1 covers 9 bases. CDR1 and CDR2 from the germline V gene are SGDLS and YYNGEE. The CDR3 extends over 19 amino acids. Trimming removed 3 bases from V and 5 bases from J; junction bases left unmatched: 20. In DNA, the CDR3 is TGTGCCAGCAGCGCCCGACCGGGACAGGGATCGCGGATTGGGTATGGCTACACCTTC. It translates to CASSARPGQGSRIGYGYTF.

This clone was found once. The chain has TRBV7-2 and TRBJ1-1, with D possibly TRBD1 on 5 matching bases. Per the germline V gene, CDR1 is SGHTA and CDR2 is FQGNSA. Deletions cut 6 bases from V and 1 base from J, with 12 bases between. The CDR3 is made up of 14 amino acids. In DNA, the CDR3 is TGTGCCAGCAGATTGGGTGGGGGGAACACTGAAGCTTTCTTT. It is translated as CASRLGGGNTEAFF.

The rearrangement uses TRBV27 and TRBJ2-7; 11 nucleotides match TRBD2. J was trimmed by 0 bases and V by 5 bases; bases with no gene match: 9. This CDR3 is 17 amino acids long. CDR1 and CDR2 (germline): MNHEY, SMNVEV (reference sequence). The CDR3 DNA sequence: TGTGCCAGCAGTCATACCGGGCTAGCGGGGGGCTCCTACGAGCAGTACTTC. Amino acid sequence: CASSHTGLAGGSYEQYF.

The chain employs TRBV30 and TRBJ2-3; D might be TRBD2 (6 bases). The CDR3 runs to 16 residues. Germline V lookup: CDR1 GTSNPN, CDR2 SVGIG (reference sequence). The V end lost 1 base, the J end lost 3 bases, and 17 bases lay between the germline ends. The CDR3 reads CAWSDLGAGKTDTQYF. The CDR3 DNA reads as TGTGCCTGGAGTGACCTCGGGGCGGGGAAAACAGATACGCAGTATTTT. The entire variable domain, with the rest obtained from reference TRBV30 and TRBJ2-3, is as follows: SQTIHQWPATLVQPVGSPLSLECTVEGTSNPNLYWYRQAAGRGLQLLFYSVGIGQISSEVPQNLSASRPQDRQFILSSKKLLLSDSGFYLCAWSDLGAGKTDTQYFGPGTRLTVL.

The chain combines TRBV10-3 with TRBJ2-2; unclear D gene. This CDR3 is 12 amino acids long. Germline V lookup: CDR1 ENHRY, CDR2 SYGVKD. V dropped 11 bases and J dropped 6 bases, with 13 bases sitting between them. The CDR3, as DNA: TGTGCCGGGTCACCGGCGGCCGGGGAGCTGTTTTTT. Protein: CAGSPAAGELFF.

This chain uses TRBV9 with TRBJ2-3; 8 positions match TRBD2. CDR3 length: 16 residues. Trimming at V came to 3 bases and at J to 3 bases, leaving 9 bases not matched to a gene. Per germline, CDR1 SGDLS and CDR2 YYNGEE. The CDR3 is CASSAAGAPGTDTQYF. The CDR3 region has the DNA TGTGCCAGCAGCGCAGCGGGAGCCCCCGGGACAGATACGCAGTATTTT.

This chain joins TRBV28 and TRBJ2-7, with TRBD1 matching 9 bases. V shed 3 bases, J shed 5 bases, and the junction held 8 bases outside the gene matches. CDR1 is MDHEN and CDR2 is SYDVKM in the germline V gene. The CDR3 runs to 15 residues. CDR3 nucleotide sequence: TGTGCCAGCAGTTTCACCGACAGGGGGGTCCACGAGCAGTACTTC. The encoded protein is CASSFTDRGVHEQYF.

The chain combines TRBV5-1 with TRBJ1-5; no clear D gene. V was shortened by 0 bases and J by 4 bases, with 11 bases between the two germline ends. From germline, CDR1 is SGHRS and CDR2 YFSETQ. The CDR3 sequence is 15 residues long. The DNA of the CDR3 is TGCGCCAGCAGCTTGGGCAGTGGTCGGAATCAGCCCCAGCATTTT. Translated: CASSLGSGRNQPQHF. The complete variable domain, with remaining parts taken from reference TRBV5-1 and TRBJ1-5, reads KAGVTQTPRYLIKTRGQQVTLSCSPISGHRSVSWYQQTPGQGLQFLFEYFSETQRNKGNFPGRFSGRQFSNSRSEMNVSTLELGDSALYLCASSLGSGRNQPQHFGDGTRLSIL.

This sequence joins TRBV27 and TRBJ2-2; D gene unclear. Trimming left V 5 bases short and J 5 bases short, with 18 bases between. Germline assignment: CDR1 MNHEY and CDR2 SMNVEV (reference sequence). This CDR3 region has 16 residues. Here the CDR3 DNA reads TGTGCCAGCAGTCATAATCCCCGGGTAATAACCGGGGAGCTGTTTTTT. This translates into CASSHNPRVITGELFF.

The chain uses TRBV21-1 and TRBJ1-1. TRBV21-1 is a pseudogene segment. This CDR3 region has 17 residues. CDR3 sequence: CASSKPHPGGVNTEAFF. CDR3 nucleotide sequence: TGTGCCAGCAGCAAACCCCACCCGGGTGGGGTGAACACTGAAGCTTTCTTT.